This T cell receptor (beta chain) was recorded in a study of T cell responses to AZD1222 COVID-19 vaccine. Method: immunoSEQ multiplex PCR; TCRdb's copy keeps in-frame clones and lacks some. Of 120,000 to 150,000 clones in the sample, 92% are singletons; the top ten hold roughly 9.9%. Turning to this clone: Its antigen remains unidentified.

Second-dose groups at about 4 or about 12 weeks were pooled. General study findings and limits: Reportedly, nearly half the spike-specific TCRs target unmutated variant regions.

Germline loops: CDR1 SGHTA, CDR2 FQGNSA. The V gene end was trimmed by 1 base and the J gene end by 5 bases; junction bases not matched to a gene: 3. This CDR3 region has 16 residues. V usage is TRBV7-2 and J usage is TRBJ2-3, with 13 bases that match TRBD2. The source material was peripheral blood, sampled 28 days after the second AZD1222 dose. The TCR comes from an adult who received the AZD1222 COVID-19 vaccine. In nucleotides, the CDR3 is TGTGCCAGCAGCTTAGTCGGACTAGCGGGAGTAGATACGCAGTATTTT. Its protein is CASSLVGLAGVDTQYF. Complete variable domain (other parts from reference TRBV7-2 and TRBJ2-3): GAGVSQSPSNKVTEKGKDVELRCDPISGHTALYWYRQSLGQGLEFLIYFQGNSAPDKSGLPSDRFSAERTGGSVSTLTIQRTQQEDSAVYLCASSLVGLAGVDTQYFGPGTRLTVL.